This is a list of T cell receptor beta chains from one sample in a study of T cell responses to AZD1222 COVID-19 vaccine. Generated by immunoSEQ multiplex PCR, the TCRdb table keeps only in-frame clones and is missing some. This sample yields 95,000 to 150,000 clones, of which around 92% are seen a single time; approximately 4.8% belongs to the top ten. Sequencing used peripheral blood, obtained on day 0 of AZD1222 vaccination. The receptors were gathered from an adult in good health. The CDR3 runs from the conserved cysteine through the conserved F or W. A D gene is named only where the DNA matches it firmly.

v_gene: TRBV24-1; d_gene: TRBD2; j_gene: TRBJ2-1; CDR3aa: CATSDTSGYNEQFF
v_gene: TRBV30; d_gene: .; j_gene: TRBJ1-1; CDR3aa: CAWRYGPNTEAFF
v_gene: TRBV5-5; d_gene: .; j_gene: TRBJ1-4; CDR3aa: CASSLRLGPSNEKLFF
v_gene: TRBV5-1; d_gene: .; j_gene: TRBJ2-2; CDR3aa: CASSLVGARDTGELFF
v_gene: TRBV7-2; d_gene: .; j_gene: TRBJ2-3; CDR3aa: CASSRDKSGSSTQYF
v_gene: TRBV11-2; d_gene: .; j_gene: TRBJ2-2; CDR3aa: CASSLENSGELFF
v_gene: TRBV6-5; d_gene: .; j_gene: TRBJ2-5; CDR3aa: CASSRWGDGETQYF
v_gene: TRBV29-1; d_gene: .; j_gene: TRBJ2-3; CDR3aa: CSLLRDTDTQYF
v_gene: TRBV2; d_gene: .; j_gene: TRBJ1-1; CDR3aa: CASKDAGGHTEAFF
v_gene: TRBV5-1; d_gene: TRBD1; j_gene: TRBJ1-6; CDR3aa: CASSLAPIPGQNSPLHF
v_gene: TRBV6-6; d_gene: .; j_gene: TRBJ2-2; CDR3aa: CASSWEGVVTGELFF
v_gene: TRBV25-1; d_gene: TRBD1; j_gene: TRBJ1-1; CDR3aa: CASSLTGGNTEAFF
v_gene: TRBV19; d_gene: .; j_gene: TRBJ1-5; CDR3aa: CASTPRYPNSNQPQHF
v_gene: TRBV3-1/TRBV3-2; d_gene: TRBD2; j_gene: TRBJ2-1; CDR3aa: CASSHASGGPYNEQFF
v_gene: TRBV24-1; d_gene: .; j_gene: TRBJ1-1; CDR3aa: CATSDRSTEAFF
v_gene: TRBV19; d_gene: TRBD1; j_gene: TRBJ2-4; CDR3aa: CASSIGTGAKNIQYF